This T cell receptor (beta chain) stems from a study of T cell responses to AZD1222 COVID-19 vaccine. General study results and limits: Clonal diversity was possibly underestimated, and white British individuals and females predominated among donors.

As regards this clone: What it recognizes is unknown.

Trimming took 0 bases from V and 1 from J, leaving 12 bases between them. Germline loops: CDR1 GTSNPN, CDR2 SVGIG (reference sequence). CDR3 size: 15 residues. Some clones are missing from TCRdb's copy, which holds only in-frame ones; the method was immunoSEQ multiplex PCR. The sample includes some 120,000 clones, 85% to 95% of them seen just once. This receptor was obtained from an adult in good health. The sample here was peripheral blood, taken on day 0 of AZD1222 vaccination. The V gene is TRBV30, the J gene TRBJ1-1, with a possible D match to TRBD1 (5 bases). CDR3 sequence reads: CAWSVFGGENTEAFF. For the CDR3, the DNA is TGTGCCTGGAGTGTTTTCGGGGGGGAGAACACTGAAGCTTTCTTT.